The 28 T cell receptor beta chains reported below all come from one sample, sequenced in a study of blood T cell repertoires in COVID-19 (dated by TCRdb to the early 2020s). The library came from the immunoSEQ multiplex PCR assay. The table was pulled from immuneACCESS by TCRdb, which kept in-frame rearrangements only. Such tables lose some clones; where checked, under half of the loss comes from unresolved V genes, and the rest has no known cause. The sample table lists under 400,000 clones, 88% of them with a count of one. Of the sample, over 1% falls within the top ten clones. The sequenced sample was PBMCs or T cells enriched from blood (not recorded which). The source is a woman aged 30 to 39 who had been exposed to COVID-19.

A single count supports this clone. The chain joins TRBV5-1 to TRBJ2-7; 16 bases align to TRBD2. V lost 0 bases and J lost 7; bases outside the gene matches: 4. The CDR3 is 16 amino acids. CDR1 is SGHRS and CDR2 is YFSETQ in the germline V gene. The CDR3 region is CASSLAGGLAGGEQYF. The DNA of the CDR3 is TGCGCCAGCAGCTTGGCCGGGGGACTAGCGGGAGGGGAGCAGTACTTC. The complete variable domain, with remaining parts taken from reference TRBV5-1 and TRBJ2-7, reads KAGVTQTPRYLIKTRGQQVTLSCSPISGHRSVSWYQQTPGQGLQFLFEYFSETQRNKGNFPGRFSGRQFSNSRSEMNVSTLELGDSALYLCASSLAGGLAGGEQYFGPGTRLTVT.

Notes on this clone: This CDR3 is also generated by other DNA sequences in the sample. The chain combines TRBV19 with TRBJ1-2, with 9 bases fitting TRBD1. The germline V gene has CDR1 LNHDA and CDR2 SQIVND (reference sequence). V lost 3 bases and J lost 2; bases outside the gene matches: 7. The CDR3 extends over 16 amino acids. The CDR3 loop reads CASSIDLGQGNYGYTF. The DNA of the CDR3 is TGTGCCAGTAGTATCGACCTAGGACAGGGGAACTATGGCTACACCTTC.

This clone was seen a single time. V and J are TRBV27 and TRBJ1-2, with D perhaps matching TRBD1 (6 bases). CDR1 is MNHEY, CDR2 SMNVEV, per germline (reference sequence). The CDR3 is 18 residues long. V lost 5 bases and J 0 bases, leaving 22 bases between the germline ends. CDR3 DNA sequence: TGTGCCAGCAGTCCCTACCAGCCGACAGGTGACACTAACTATGGCTACACCTTC. It translates to CASSPYQPTGDTNYGYTF.

This chain connects TRBV5-6 to TRBJ2-7; no clear D. CDR1 and CDR2 from the germline V gene are SGHDT and YYEEEE. The V gene lost 4 bases and the J gene lost 1 base, with 18 bases spanning the gap. This CDR3 has 16 amino acids. CDR3 sequence reads: CASSPLPAVGSYEQYF. DNA for the CDR3: TGTGCCAGCAGCCCACTTCCGGCGGTCGGTTCCTACGAGCAGTACTTC. Drawing the rest from reference TRBV5-6 and TRBJ2-7, the complete variable domain is DAGVTQSPTHLIKTRGQQVTLRCSPKSGHDTVSWYQQALGQGPQFIFQYYEEEERQRGNFPDRFSGHQFPNYSSELNVNALLLGDSALYLCASSPLPAVGSYEQYFGPGTRLTVT.

This clone was picked up one time. The chain couples TRBV5-1 to TRBJ2-1, with TRBD2 identical over 8 bases. This CDR3 region has 16 residues. V dropped 2 bases and J dropped 1; count of bases not matched to a gene: 5. Germline V gene data show CDR1 as SGHRS and CDR2 as YFSETQ. The CDR3 coding sequence is TGCGCCAGCAGCTTCGGAGAGCGGGAGTCCTACAATGAGCAGTTCTTC. It encodes CASSFGERESYNEQFF.

This rearrangement joins TRBV7-9 to TRBJ2-5; 8 bases line up with TRBD1. CDR1 is SEHNR and CDR2 is FQNEAQ in the germline V gene (reference sequence). The CDR3 consists of 15 residues. Losses at the gene ends were 3 bases for V and 1 base for J; bases not matched to a gene: 4. CDR3 protein: CASSFGTGVQETQYF. The CDR3 coding sequence is TGTGCCAGCAGCTTTGGGACAGGAGTCCAAGAGACCCAGTACTTC.

The CDR3 coding sequence is TGTGCCAGTAGTAAAACAGACGGACAGGCCCTAGCCTTTTCCTACAATGAGCAGTTCTTC. It specifies CASSKTDGQALAFSYNEQFF. The chain joins TRBV19 to TRBJ2-1; 7 bases align to TRBD1. The CDR3 spans 20 residues. CDR1 is LNHDA, CDR2 SQIVND, per germline (reference sequence). V lost 4 bases to trimming and J lost 1 base; unmatched junction nucleotides: 19.

The chain uses TRBV7-3 and TRBJ2-1; no reliable D call. Looked up from germline, CDR1 is SGHTA and CDR2 is FQGTGA. The CDR3 totals 12 residues. Deletions cut 4 bases from V and 4 bases from J, with 5 bases between. As DNA, the CDR3 is TGTGCCAGCAGCTCGACTTACAATGAGCAGTTCTTC. Protein sequence: CASSSTYNEQFF.

In its sample, this clone was seen once. This chain connects TRBV19 to TRBJ1-1; 8 nucleotides line up with TRBD1. V was pared by 5 bases and J by 5 bases, with 7 bases of the junction left unmatched. The CDR3 runs to 14 residues. The germline V gene encodes CDR1 LNHDA and CDR2 SQIVND (reference sequence). CDR3 coding DNA: TGTGCCAGTAGTTCTACAGGGGGAGGGACTGAAGCTTTCTTT. Translated, it gives CASSSTGGGTEAFF.

The chain has TRBV20-1 and TRBJ1-2; D not certain. Germline lookup yields CDR1 DFQATT and CDR2 SNEGSKA (reference sequence). The CDR3 extends over 12 amino acids. With 3 bases removed from V and 2 bases from J, the gap between germline ends came to 7 bases. The CDR3, as DNA: TGCAGTGCTAGTATCAGGAACTATGGCTACACCTTC. This codes for CSASIRNYGYTF.

V usage is TRBV19 and J usage is TRBJ1-1; D unclear. This CDR3 is built from 12 residues. Germline values: CDR1 LNHDA, CDR2 SQIVND (reference sequence). V lost 5 bases, J lost 4 bases, and 8 bases lay in between. CDR3: CASSLRSTEAFF. The CDR3 nucleotides are TGTGCCAGTAGTTTGAGGTCCACTGAAGCTTTCTTT. Looking up the rest from reference TRBV19 and TRBJ1-1 gives the full variable domain: DGGITQSPKYLFRKEGQNVTLSCEQNLNHDAMYWYRQDPGQGLRLIYYSQIVNDFQKGDIAEGYSVSREKKESFPLTVTSAQKNPTAFYLCASSLRSTEAFFGQGTRLTVV.

The chain has TRBV9 and TRBJ2-3, with 8 bases that match TRBD1. Germline trimming cut 0 bases from V and 2 bases from J; bases unmatched to any gene: 5. CDR3 length: 16 residues. Germline V gene data show CDR1 as SGDLS and CDR2 as YYNGEE. The chain's CDR3 is CASSVESGGPTDTQYF. The CDR3 DNA reads TGTGCCAGCAGCGTAGAATCAGGGGGCCCCACAGATACGCAGTATTTT.

This clone showed up just a few times. The rearrangement joins TRBV6-5 to TRBJ2-7; D is possibly TRBD1 (5 bases). The V gene's germline CDR1 is MNHEY and CDR2 SVGAGI. Trimming pared 9 bases from V and 3 bases from J, leaving 9 bases between. The CDR3 is made up of 11 amino acids. The CDR3 DNA sequence: TGTGCCAGTAGACAGTACTACGAGCAGTACTTC. As protein: CASRQYYEQYF.

V gene TRBV3-1 (or the pseudogene TRBV3-2) combines with J gene TRBJ2-5; no clear D. CDR1 LGHDT and CDR2 YNNKEL come from the germline V gene (reference sequence). Trimming cost V 1 base and J 3 bases, with 9 bases left between them. The CDR3 loop spans 14 amino acids. CDR3 bases: TGTGCCAGCAGCCAAGCAACTCCTAAAGAGACCCAGTACTTC. It encodes CASSQATPKETQYF.

The chain links TRBV19 to TRBJ1-1; D possibly corresponds to TRBD1 (6 bases). Germline loops: CDR1 LNHDA, CDR2 SQIVND (reference sequence). This CDR3 spans 15 amino acids. The V and J ends lost 3 bases and 4 bases respectively, with 15 bases between them. The CDR3 reads CASSIPGGALTEAFF. CDR3 nucleotide sequence: TGTGCCAGTAGTATCCCTGGGGGGGCACTCACTGAAGCTTTCTTT. The whole variable domain, remainder taken from reference TRBV19 and TRBJ1-1, is DGGITQSPKYLFRKEGQNVTLSCEQNLNHDAMYWYRQDPGQGLRLIYYSQIVNDFQKGDIAEGYSVSREKKESFPLTVTSAQKNPTAFYLCASSIPGGALTEAFFGQGTRLTVV.

The count of this clone is one. The chain has TRBV3-1 (or the pseudogene TRBV3-2) and TRBJ1-1, with TRBD1 matching over 8 bases. V was clipped by 6 bases and J by 4 bases; unmatched bases: 7. CDR1 is LGHDT, CDR2 YNNKEL, per germline (reference sequence). The CDR3 loop spans 14 amino acids. The CDR3 is CASSVTGGRTEAFF. For the CDR3, the DNA is TGTGCCAGCAGTGTTACAGGGGGGCGCACTGAAGCTTTCTTT.

The CDR3 coding sequence is TGTGCCAGCAGGCCAGCCCGGGGAGGGAGTAATCAGCCCCAGCATTTT. Its protein is CASRPARGGSNQPQHF. The gene calls are TRBV28 and TRBJ1-5; no reliable D call. From germline, CDR1 is MDHEN and CDR2 SYDVKM. Trimming left V 6 bases short and J 4 bases short, with 19 bases between. The CDR3 has 16 residues. Drawing the rest from reference TRBV28 and TRBJ1-5, the complete variable domain is DVKVTQSSRYLVKRTGEKVFLECVQDMDHENMFWYRQDPGLGLRLIYFSYDVKMKEKGDIPEGYSVSREKKERFSLILESASTNQTSMYLCASRPARGGSNQPQHFGDGTRLSIL.

The chain links TRBV12-3 or TRBV12-4 to TRBJ2-1, with TRBD1 as a possible D gene (5 bases). With 6 bases removed from V and 9 bases from J, the gap between germline ends came to 9 bases. The CDR3 spans 11 residues. The CDR3 coding sequence is TGTGCCAGCAGGTCTAGGGGTGAGCAGTTCTTC. Its translation: CASRSRGEQFF.

The V call is TRBV24-1, the J call TRBJ2-1; TRBD2 aligns across 9 bases. Germline-derived CDR1 and CDR2 are KGHDR and SFDVKD. The V segment lost 2 bases and the J segment 2 bases; nucleotides outside the gene matches: 6. This CDR3 is 17 amino acids long. CDR3 residues: CATSDSRAGGTYNEQFF. The CDR3 nucleotides read TGTGCCACCAGTGATTCTAGAGCGGGAGGTACCTACAATGAGCAGTTCTTC.

V is TRBV7-9 and J is TRBJ1-2, with D uncertain. Germline values: CDR1 SEHNR, CDR2 FQNEAQ (reference sequence). V lost 4 bases and J 0 bases, leaving 6 bases between the germline ends. The CDR3 spans 13 residues. The CDR3 bases are TGTGCCAGCAGCTATGACACTAACTATGGCTACACCTTC. Protein: CASSYDTNYGYTF.

The J gene is TRBJ2-6, the V gene TRBV7-2, with D tentatively TRBD2 (6 bases). The V and J ends lost 0 bases and 0 bases respectively, with 15 bases between them. Germline CDR1 SGHTA, CDR2 FQGNSA. The CDR3 extends over 19 amino acids. The CDR3 sequence is CASSLARRWGLSGANVLTF. The CDR3, as DNA: TGTGCCAGCAGCTTAGCCAGGAGGTGGGGACTCTCTGGGGCCAACGTCCTGACTTTC.

In this sample, this clone turned up a few times. The chain is built from TRBV28 and TRBJ1-3; the D gene is possibly TRBD1 (6 bases). This CDR3 is 17 amino acids long. V was pared by 11 bases and J by 2 bases, with 25 bases between. Germline CDR1 and CDR2: MDHEN and SYDVKM. The CDR3 DNA follows: TGTGCCGCCACAGCCCCAGGGGCCGCCACTCCTGGAAACACCATATATTTT. Translating gives CAATAPGAATPGNTIYF.

The gene calls are TRBV3-1 (or the pseudogene TRBV3-2) and TRBJ2-1, with TRBD1 as a possible D gene (5 bases). The CDR3 is made up of 17 amino acids. The ends were cut back, 0 bases at V and 0 bases at J, with 12 bases in the middle. The germline V gene encodes CDR1 LGHDT and CDR2 YNNKEL (reference sequence). CDR3: CASSQDSTGISYNEQFF. As DNA, the CDR3 is TGTGCCAGCAGCCAAGATTCCACAGGCATCTCCTACAATGAGCAGTTCTTC.

This chain joins TRBV5-8 and TRBJ2-7; 10 bases match TRBD1. This CDR3 region has 14 residues. The junction had 4 bases not matched to a gene; V was cut back by 5 bases and J by 2 bases. CDR1 is SGHTS and CDR2 is YDEGEE in the germline V gene. The chain's CDR3 is CASRRTGGAYEQYF. CDR3 nucleotide sequence: TGTGCCAGCAGGCGGACAGGGGGGGCCTACGAGCAGTACTTC.

The rearrangement links TRBV19 to TRBJ2-2; a weak D match, TRBD2 (6 bases). Per germline, CDR1 LNHDA and CDR2 SQIVND (reference sequence). The CDR3 is made up of 17 amino acids. V was pared by 5 bases and J by 6 bases, with 22 bases between. Here the CDR3 reads CASSLQLATSRSGELFF. The CDR3 nucleotides are TGTGCCAGTAGTCTACAGTTGGCTACTAGCCGGTCCGGGGAGCTGTTTTTT.

The rearrangement uses TRBV5-1 and TRBJ1-1; D is unresolved. V lost 0 bases to trimming and J lost 7 bases, with 10 bases between them. Germline V gene sequence: CDR1 SGHRS, CDR2 YFSETQ. This CDR3 has 13 residues. CDR3 nucleotides: TGCGCCAGCAGCTTGGAGTTTCGCGATGAAGCTTTCTTT. This encodes CASSLEFRDEAFF. The whole variable domain, remainder taken from reference TRBV5-1 and TRBJ1-1, is KAGVTQTPRYLIKTRGQQVTLSCSPISGHRSVSWYQQTPGQGLQFLFEYFSETQRNKGNFPGRFSGRQFSNSRSEMNVSTLELGDSALYLCASSLEFRDEAFFGQGTRLTVV.

The V and J genes are TRBV7-6 and TRBJ2-3; 11 nucleotides line up with TRBD2. Per the germline V gene, CDR1 is SGHVS and CDR2 is FNYEAQ. The CDR3 has 17 residues. V trimming: 0 bases; J trimming: 1 base; junction bases outside the gene matches: 3. DNA of the CDR3: TGTGCCAGCAGCTTAGCGACTAGCGGGATAGGCACAGATACGCAGTATTTT. It yields the protein CASSLATSGIGTDTQYF.

The chain recombines TRBV12-3 or TRBV12-4 with TRBJ2-5, with D hard to call. Trimming pared 5 bases from V and 4 bases from J, leaving 11 bases between. This CDR3 region has 13 residues. CDR3 DNA: TGTGCCAGCAGTGCAGGAAGTGGAGAGACCCAGTACTTC. Encoded protein: CASSAGSGETQYF.